What follows is one T cell receptor (beta chain) and its context. The V gene's germline CDR1 is SGHAT and CDR2 FQNNGV. This CDR3 has 15 residues. V lost 4 bases and J lost 0, with 12 bases in between. Sequenced by immunoSEQ multiplex PCR; TCRdb stores in-frame clones only, minus some. The sample includes 80,000 to 90,000 clones, approximately 91% of them seen just once. Cells were sorted from thawed PBMC rested overnight and stained with GMM-loaded CD1B tetramer, viability dye and anti-CD3. CD1B tetramers were loaded with Rhodococcus equi-derived C32 glucose monomycolate. From each donor, some 100,000 tetramer-negative cells were sorted. These data come from a study of T cells in tuberculosis. General observations from the study: Low-affinity CD1B-GMM tetramer-binding T cells may have been missed.

The chain carries TRBV11-2 and TRBJ2-5, with D maybe TRBD1 (5 bases). Sequencing was carried out using CD1b-GMM tetramer-negative cells sorted from PBMCs. This sequence originates from an adult woman with latent tuberculosis. The CDR3 DNA follows: TGTGCCAGCAGCTCCGACGACAGATACCAAGAGACCCAGTACTTC. Protein sequence: CASSSDDRYQETQYF.